A selection of T cell receptor beta chains follows, all from one sample in a study of T cells after yellow fever vaccination. TCRdb reprocessed the 5' RACE reads with MiXCR, giving one entry per CDR3 protein. The table has over 8,000 distinct CDR3 sequences, 4% to 5.5% seen once. The source was PBMCs, either bulk or a sorted T-cell subset (CD4+, CD8+, memory, or dextramer-sorted; not recorded which), collected more than 14 days after the first yellow fever vaccination. These TCRs come from a man aged 18 to 30 who received the YFV17D yellow fever vaccine. Both conserved end residues are part of each CDR3. A D gene is named only where the DNA matches it firmly. Size is stated as once, few, many or a size class.

clone_size j_call d_call v_call cdr3_aa cdr3_nt
few TRBJ2-4 - TRBV5-1 CASRDLAKNIQYF TGCGCCAGCAGGGATCTAGCCAAAAACATTCAGTACTTC
many TRBJ2-5 - TRBV27 CASSFAARGSWETQYF TGTGCCAGCAGTTTCGCGGCCAGGGGAAGTTGGGAGACCCAGTACTTC
many TRBJ1-2 TRBD1 TRBV18 CASSPTGGNYGYTF TGTGCCAGCTCACCCACAGGGGGCAACTATGGCTACACCTTC
medium-sized TRBJ2-2 TRBD2 TRBV5-1 CASSSGLASGELFF TGCGCCAGCAGCTCGGGACTAGCCTCCGGGGAGCTGTTTTTT
many TRBJ2-1 TRBD2 TRBV7-2 CASSLAGTSGGAKVNEQFF TGTGCCAGCAGCTTAGCTGGGACTAGCGGGGGGGCCAAGGTCAATGAGCAGTTCTTC
many TRBJ1-2 TRBD1 TRBV5-1 CASSPDRGMEGYTF TGCGCCAGCAGCCCGGACAGGGGAATGGAGGGCTACACCTTC
many TRBJ1-5 - TRBV7-9 CASGTYSQDQPQHF TGTGCCAGCGGGACATACTCTCAGGATCAGCCCCAGCATTTT
many TRBJ1-1 TRBD1 TRBV5-1 CASSGTGAYTEAFF TGCGCCAGCAGCGGGACAGGGGCGTACACTGAAGCTTTCTTT
many TRBJ1-2 TRBD1 TRBV7-2 CASSRDRAKYGYTF TGTGCCAGCAGCCGGGACAGGGCAAAATATGGCTACACCTTC
many TRBJ2-5 - TRBV2 CASSEGARGETQYF TGTGCCAGCAGTGAAGGGGCCCGAGGGGAGACCCAGTACTTC
many TRBJ2-1 TRBD1 TRBV19 CASSIGTGGNEQFF TGTGCCAGTAGTATAGGGACAGGGGGCAATGAGCAGTTCTTC
many TRBJ2-1 - TRBV4-2 CASRETSSDNEQFF TGTGCCTCTCGGGAGACTAGTAGTGACAATGAGCAGTTCTTC
many TRBJ2-2 - TRBV7-7 CASSLGRNTGELFF TGTGCCAGCAGCTTGGGACGGAACACCGGGGAGCTGTTTTTT
medium-sized TRBJ2-1 TRBD2 TRBV3-1 CASSQDLWTSGQQFF TGTGCCAGCAGCCAAGATCTGTGGACTAGCGGACAGCAGTTCTTC
many TRBJ1-1 TRBD1 TRBV5-4 CASSSGGEPAEAFF TGTGCCAGCAGCTCAGGGGGCGAACCTGCTGAAGCTTTCTTT
medium-sized TRBJ2-5 TRBD1 TRBV3-1 CASSYGQGSSF TGTGCCAGCAGCTATGGACAGGGGAGCAGCTTC
many TRBJ1-1 TRBD1 TRBV25-1 CASSNPGQGNTEAFF TGTGCCAGCTCTAACCCGGGACAGGGGAACACTGAAGCTTTCTTT
few TRBJ1-1 - TRBV7-6 CASSLGVRTEAFF TGTGCCAGCAGCTTGGGAGTCCGCACTGAAGCTTTCTTT
many TRBJ2-3 TRBD2 TRBV2 CASSEELAGADTQYF TGTGCCAGCAGTGAAGAACTAGCGGGGGCAGATACGCAGTATTTT
many TRBJ2-2 - TRBV20-1 CGGTENTGELFF TGCGGCGGGACAGAAAACACCGGGGAGCTGTTTTTT
many TRBJ1-5 - TRBV4-2 CASSQGVTVGPQHF TGTGCCAGCAGCCAAGGGGTGACTGTCGGGCCCCAGCATTTT
many TRBJ1-2 TRBD1 TRBV12-3/TRBV12-4 CASSFLDRVVYGYTF TGTGCCAGCAGTTTTTTGGACAGGGTCGTCTATGGCTACACCTTC
many TRBJ2-2 - TRBV5-4 CASSPSQGLYTGELFF TGTGCCAGCAGCCCATCCCAGGGGCTATACACCGGGGAGCTGTTTTTT
medium-sized TRBJ1-1 - TRBV20-1 CSARKDRDSEAFF TGCAGTGCTAGGAAGGACAGAGACAGTGAAGCTTTCTTT
many TRBJ2-3 - TRBV10-3 CAASHGSTDTQYF TGTGCAGCCAGCCACGGTAGCACAGATACGCAGTATTTT
many TRBJ1-2 - TRBV3-1 CASSQGPDGGSGYTF TGTGCCAGCAGCCAAGGCCCTGACGGAGGGTCTGGCTACACCTTC
medium-sized TRBJ1-1 - TRBV4-3 CASSQERTANTEAFF TGCGCCAGCAGCCAAGAACGGACCGCGAACACTGAAGCTTTCTTT
many TRBJ2-3 - TRBV24-1 CATSDSWGDTQYF TGTGCCACCAGTGATTCATGGGGGGATACGCAGTATTTT
medium-sized TRBJ1-5 - TRBV28 CASSSSDGSNQPQHF TGTGCCAGCAGTTCCTCCGACGGGAGCAATCAGCCCCAGCATTTT
medium-sized TRBJ2-2 - TRBV12-3/TRBV12-4 CASRARGSGTGELFF TGTGCCAGCAGGGCGCGGGGATCGGGCACCGGGGAGCTGTTTTTT
medium-sized TRBJ1-2 - TRBV29-1 CSVELGYGYTF TGCAGCGTTGAACTAGGCTATGGCTACACCTTC
medium-sized TRBJ1-2 - TRBV4-1 CASSQDRIYGYTF TGCGCCAGCAGCCAAGATCGCATCTATGGCTACACCTTC
medium-sized TRBJ1-5 - TRBV20-1 CSARPGGQPQHF TGCAGTGCTAGACCGGGAGGTCAGCCCCAGCATTTT
medium-sized TRBJ2-5 - TRBV29-1 CSVDPGARETQYF TGCAGCGTTGACCCCGGGGCGAGGGAGACCCAGTACTTC
medium-sized TRBJ1-2 - TRBV4-3 CASSQDHQSWYGYTF TGCGCCAGCAGCCAAGATCACCAGAGTTGGTATGGCTACACCTTC
many TRBJ2-1 TRBD2 TRBV5-4 CASSQDLAGAKNEQFF TGTGCCAGCAGCCAGGACCTAGCGGGGGCCAAGAATGAGCAGTTCTTC
many TRBJ1-1 - TRBV6-5 CASSPYGGDTEAFF TGTGCCAGCAGCCCCTACGGGGGGGACACTGAAGCTTTCTTT
many TRBJ2-3 - TRBV5-1 CASSLEGLTDTQYF TGCGCCAGCAGCTTGGAGGGATTAACAGATACGCAGTATTTT
many TRBJ1-5 TRBD1 TRBV12-3/TRBV12-4 CASSPIDRDQPQHF TGTGCCAGCAGTCCCATCGACAGGGATCAGCCCCAGCATTTT
many TRBJ2-7 - TRBV9 CASSVDGAPTYEQYF TGTGCCAGCAGCGTAGATGGGGCCCCCACCTACGAGCAGTACTTC
medium-sized TRBJ2-3 - TRBV6-5 CASSYRTGSTDTQYF TGTGCCAGCAGTTACCGAACAGGTAGCACAGATACGCAGTATTTT
medium-sized TRBJ1-2 - TRBV4-1 CASSQEGRTGNYGYTF TGCGCCAGCAGCCAAGAAGGTCGAACAGGGAACTATGGCTACACCTTC
medium-sized TRBJ2-1 TRBD2 TRBV27 CASSPSGAYNEQFF TGTGCCAGCAGTCCGAGCGGGGCGTACAATGAGCAGTTCTTC
medium-sized TRBJ2-3 TRBD2 TRBV5-1 CASSGEGADTQYF TGCGCCAGCAGCGGGGAGGGAGCAGATACGCAGTATTTT
many TRBJ1-2 - TRBV7-2 CASKVGRRTAGYTF TGTGCCAGCAAGGTGGGGCGGCGCACGGCTGGCTACACCTTC
many TRBJ2-1 - TRBV5-1 CASTLSTGSNEQFF TGCGCCAGCACCCTTTCGACAGGTTCCAATGAGCAGTTCTTC
medium-sized TRBJ1-5 - TRBV5-1 CASSLLGNQPQHF TGCGCCAGCAGCTTGCTGGGGAATCAGCCCCAGCATTTT
many TRBJ1-5 - TRBV18 CASSPSLGYQPQHF TGTGCCAGCTCACCATCTCTCGGGTACCAGCCCCAGCATTTT